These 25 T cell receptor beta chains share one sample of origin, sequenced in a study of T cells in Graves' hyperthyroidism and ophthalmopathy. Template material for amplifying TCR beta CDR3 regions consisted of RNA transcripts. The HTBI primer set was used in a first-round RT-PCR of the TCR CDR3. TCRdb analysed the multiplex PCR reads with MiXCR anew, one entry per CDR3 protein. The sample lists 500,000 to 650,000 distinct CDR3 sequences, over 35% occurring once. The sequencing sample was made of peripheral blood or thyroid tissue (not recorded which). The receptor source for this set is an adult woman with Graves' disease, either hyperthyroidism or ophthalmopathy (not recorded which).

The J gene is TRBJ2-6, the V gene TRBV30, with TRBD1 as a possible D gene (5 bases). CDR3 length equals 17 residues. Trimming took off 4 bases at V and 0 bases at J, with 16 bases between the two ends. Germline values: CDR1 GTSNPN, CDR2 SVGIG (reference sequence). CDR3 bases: TGTGCCTGGACCCCCCACAGGCTCAACTCTGGGGCCAACGTCCTGACTTTC. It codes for CAWTPHRLNSGANVLTF.

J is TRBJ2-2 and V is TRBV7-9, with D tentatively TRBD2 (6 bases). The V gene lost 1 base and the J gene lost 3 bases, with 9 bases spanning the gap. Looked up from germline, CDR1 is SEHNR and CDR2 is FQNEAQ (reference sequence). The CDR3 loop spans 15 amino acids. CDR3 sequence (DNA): TGTGCCAGCAGCTTAGACCAGCGGGACACCGGGGAGCTGTTTTTT. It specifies CASSLDQRDTGELFF. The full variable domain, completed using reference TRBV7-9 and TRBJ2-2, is DTGVSQNPRHKITKRGQNVTFRCDPISEHNRLYWYRQTLGQGPEFLTYFQNEAQLEKSRLLSDRFSAERPKGSFSTLEIQRTEQGDSAMYLCASSLDQRDTGELFFGEGSRLTVL.

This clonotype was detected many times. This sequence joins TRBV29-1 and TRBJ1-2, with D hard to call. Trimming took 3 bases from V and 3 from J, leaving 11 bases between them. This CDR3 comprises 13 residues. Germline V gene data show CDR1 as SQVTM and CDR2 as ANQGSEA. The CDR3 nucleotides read TGCAGCGTTGATTTTGCAGGATACTATGGCTACACCTTC. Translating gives CSVDFAGYYGYTF.

In DNA, the CDR3 is TGTGCCAGCAGCTTAGACAGGGGAAGATACTATGGCTACACCTTC. Residues: CASSLDRGRYYGYTF. The genes are TRBV7-8 and TRBJ1-2, with TRBD1 matching 7 bases. V trimming: 1 base; J trimming: 3 bases; junction bases outside the gene matches: 5. Germline-derived CDR1 and CDR2 are SGHVS and FQNEAQ. CDR3 length: 15 amino acids.

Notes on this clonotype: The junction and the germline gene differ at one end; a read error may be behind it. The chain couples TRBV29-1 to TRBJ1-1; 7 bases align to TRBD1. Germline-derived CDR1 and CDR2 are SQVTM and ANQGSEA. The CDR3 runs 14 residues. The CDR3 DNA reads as TGCAGCGTCCTCCGGGACAGATATAACACTGAGGCTTTCTTT. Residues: CSVLRDRYNTEAFF. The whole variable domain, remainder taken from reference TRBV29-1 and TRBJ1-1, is SAVISQKPSRDICQRGTSLTIQCQVDSQVTMMFWYRQQPGQSLTLIATANQGSEATYESGFVIDKFPISRPNLTFSTLTVSNMSPEDSSIYLCSVLRDRYNTEAFFGQGTRLTVV.

The CDR3 protein is CASSPRTGYGYTF. CDR3 coding DNA: TGTGCCAGCAGCCCAAGGACAGGCTATGGCTACACCTTC. This chain connects TRBV7-2 to TRBJ1-2, with 7 nucleotides matching TRBD1. The CDR3 is 13 residues long. Per the germline V gene, CDR1 is SGHTA and CDR2 is FQGNSA. Unmatched junction bases numbered 4, after V lost 5 bases and J lost 4 bases.

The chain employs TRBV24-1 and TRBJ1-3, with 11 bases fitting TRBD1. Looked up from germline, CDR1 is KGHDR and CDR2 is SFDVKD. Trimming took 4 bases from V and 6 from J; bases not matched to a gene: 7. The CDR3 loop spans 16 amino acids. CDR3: CATSEPGTGGVNTIYF. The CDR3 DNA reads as TGTGCCACCAGTGAACCCGGGACAGGGGGTGTAAACACCATATATTTT.

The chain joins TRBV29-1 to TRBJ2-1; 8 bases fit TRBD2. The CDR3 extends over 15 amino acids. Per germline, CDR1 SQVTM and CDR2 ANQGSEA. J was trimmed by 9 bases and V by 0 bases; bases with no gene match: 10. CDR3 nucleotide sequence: TGCAGCGTTGAAGATCTTAGAAGCGGGAGCGGTGAGCAGTTCTTC. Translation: CSVEDLRSGSGEQFF.

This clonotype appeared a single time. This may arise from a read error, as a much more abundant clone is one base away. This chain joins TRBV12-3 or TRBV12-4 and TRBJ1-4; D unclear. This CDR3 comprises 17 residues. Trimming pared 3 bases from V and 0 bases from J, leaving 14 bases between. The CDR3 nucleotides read TGTGCCAGCAGTTTCCTCGACGGCCGGGCAACTAATGAAAAACTGTTTTTT. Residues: CASSFLDGRATNEKLFF.

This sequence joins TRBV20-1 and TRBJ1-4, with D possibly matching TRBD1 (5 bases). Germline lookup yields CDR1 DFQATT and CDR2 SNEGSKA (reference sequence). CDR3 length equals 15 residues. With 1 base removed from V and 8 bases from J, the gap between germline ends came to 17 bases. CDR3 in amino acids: CSARAPQGPYEKLFF. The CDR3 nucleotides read TGCAGTGCTAGAGCCCCCCAGGGACCGTACGAAAAACTGTTTTTT.

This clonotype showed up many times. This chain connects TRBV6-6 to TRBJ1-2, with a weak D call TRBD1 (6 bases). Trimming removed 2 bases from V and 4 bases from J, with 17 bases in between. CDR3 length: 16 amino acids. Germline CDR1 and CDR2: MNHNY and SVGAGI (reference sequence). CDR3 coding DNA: TGTGCCAGCAGTTACGCCGAGTGGGGGGCTGGCTATGGCTACACCTTC. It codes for CASSYAEWGAGYGYTF.

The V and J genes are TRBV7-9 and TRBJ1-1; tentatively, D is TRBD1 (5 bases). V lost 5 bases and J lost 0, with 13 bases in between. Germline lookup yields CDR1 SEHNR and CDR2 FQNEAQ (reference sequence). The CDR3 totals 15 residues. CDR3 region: CASSLRGGMNTEAFF. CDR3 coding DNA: TGTGCCAGCAGCCTACGTGGGGGAATGAACACTGAAGCTTTCTTT. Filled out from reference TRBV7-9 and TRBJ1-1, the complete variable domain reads DTGVSQNPRHKITKRGQNVTFRCDPISEHNRLYWYRQTLGQGPEFLTYFQNEAQLEKSRLLSDRFSAERPKGSFSTLEIQRTEQGDSAMYLCASSLRGGMNTEAFFGQGTRLTVV.

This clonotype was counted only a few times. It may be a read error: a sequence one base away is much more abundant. This CDR3 reads CASSRRGFGTGAFF. The CDR3 bases are TGTGCCAGCAGCCGCAGGGGCTTCGGGACTGGAGCTTTCTTT. V usage is TRBV7-2 and J usage is TRBJ1-1, with D tentatively TRBD1 (6 bases). The CDR3 loop spans 14 amino acids. Germline loops: CDR1 SGHTA, CDR2 FQGNSA.

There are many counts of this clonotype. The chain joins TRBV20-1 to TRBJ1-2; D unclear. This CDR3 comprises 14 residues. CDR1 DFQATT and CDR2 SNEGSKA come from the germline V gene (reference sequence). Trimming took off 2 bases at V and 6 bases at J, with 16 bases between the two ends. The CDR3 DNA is TGCAGTGCTAGACTAGGTGGGGAATCGAATGGCTACACCTTC. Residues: CSARLGGESNGYTF.

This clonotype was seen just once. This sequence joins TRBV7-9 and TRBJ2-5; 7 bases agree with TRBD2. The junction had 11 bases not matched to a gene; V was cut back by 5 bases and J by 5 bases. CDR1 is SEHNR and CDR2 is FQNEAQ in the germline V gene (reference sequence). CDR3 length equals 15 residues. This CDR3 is CASSQAGPGVETQYF. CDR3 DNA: TGTGCCAGCAGCCAAGCGGGACCGGGGGTGGAGACCCAGTACTTC. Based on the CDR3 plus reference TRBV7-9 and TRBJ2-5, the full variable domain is DTGVSQNPRHKITKRGQNVTFRCDPISEHNRLYWYRQTLGQGPEFLTYFQNEAQLEKSRLLSDRFSAERPKGSFSTLEIQRTEQGDSAMYLCASSQAGPGVETQYFGPGTRLLVL.

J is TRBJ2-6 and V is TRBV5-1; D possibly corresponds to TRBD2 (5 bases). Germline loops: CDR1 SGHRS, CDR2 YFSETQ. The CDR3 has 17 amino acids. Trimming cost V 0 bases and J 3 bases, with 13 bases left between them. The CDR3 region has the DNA TGCGCCAGCAGCTTGGGCTTACTAGACCATGGGGCCAACGTCCTGACTTTC. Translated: CASSLGLLDHGANVLTF.

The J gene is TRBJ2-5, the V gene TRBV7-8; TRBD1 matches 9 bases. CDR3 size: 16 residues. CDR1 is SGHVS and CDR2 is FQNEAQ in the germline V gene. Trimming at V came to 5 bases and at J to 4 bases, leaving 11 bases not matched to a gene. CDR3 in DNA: TGTGCCAGCAGCGAAATACAGGGGGCGCGGGGAGAGACCCAGTACTTC. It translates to CASSEIQGARGETQYF.

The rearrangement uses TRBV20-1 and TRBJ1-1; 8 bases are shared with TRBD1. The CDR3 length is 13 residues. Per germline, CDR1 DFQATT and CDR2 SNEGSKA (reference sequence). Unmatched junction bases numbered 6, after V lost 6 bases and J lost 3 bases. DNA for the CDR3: TGCAGTGCCACGGACAGGGCAGACACTGAAGCTTTCTTT. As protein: CSATDRADTEAFF.

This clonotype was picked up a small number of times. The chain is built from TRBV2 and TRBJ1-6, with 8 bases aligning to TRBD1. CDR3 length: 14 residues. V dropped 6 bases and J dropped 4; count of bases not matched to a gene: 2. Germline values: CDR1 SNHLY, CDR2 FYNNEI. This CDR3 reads CASRDRVYNSPLHF. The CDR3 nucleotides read TGTGCCAGCAGGGACAGGGTTTATAATTCACCCCTCCACTTT. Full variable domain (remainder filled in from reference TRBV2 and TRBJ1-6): EPEVTQTPSHQVTQMGQEVILRCVPISNHLYFYWYRQILGQKVEFLVSFYNNEISEKSEIFDDQFSVERPDGSNFTLKIRSTKLEDSAMYFCASRDRVYNSPLHFGNGTRLTVT.

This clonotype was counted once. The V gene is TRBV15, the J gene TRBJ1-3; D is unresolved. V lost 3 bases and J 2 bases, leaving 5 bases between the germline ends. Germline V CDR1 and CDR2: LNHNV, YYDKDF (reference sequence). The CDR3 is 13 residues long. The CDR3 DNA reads TGTGCCACCAGCAGGGTGGCTGGAAACACCATATATTTT. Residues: CATSRVAGNTIYF. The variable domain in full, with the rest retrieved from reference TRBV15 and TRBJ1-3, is DAMVIQNPRYQVTQFGKPVTLSCSQTLNHNVMYWYQQKSSQAPKLLFHYYDKDFNNEADTPDNFQSRRPNTSFCFLDIRSPGLGDTAMYLCATSRVAGNTIYFGEGSWLTVV.

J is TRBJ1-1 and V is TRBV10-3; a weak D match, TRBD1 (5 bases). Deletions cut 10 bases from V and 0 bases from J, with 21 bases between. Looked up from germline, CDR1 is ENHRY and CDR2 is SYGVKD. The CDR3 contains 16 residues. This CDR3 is CASSPPWGYMNTEAFF. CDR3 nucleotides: TGTGCCAGCTCACCACCGTGGGGGTACATGAACACTGAAGCTTTCTTT.

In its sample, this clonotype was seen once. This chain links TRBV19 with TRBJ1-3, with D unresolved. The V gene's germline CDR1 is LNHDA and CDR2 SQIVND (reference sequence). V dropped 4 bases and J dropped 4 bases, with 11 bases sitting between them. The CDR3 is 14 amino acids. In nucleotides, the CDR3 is TGTGCCAGTAGTACGACTCCAGCGGGAAACACCATATATTTT. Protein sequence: CASSTTPAGNTIYF.

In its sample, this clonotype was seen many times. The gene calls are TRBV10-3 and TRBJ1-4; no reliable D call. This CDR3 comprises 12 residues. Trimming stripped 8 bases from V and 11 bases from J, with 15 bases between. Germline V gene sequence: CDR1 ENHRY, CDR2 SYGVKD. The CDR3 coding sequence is TGTGCCATCCTCCTAGATGATGGGAAACTGTTTTTT. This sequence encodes CAILLDDGKLFF.

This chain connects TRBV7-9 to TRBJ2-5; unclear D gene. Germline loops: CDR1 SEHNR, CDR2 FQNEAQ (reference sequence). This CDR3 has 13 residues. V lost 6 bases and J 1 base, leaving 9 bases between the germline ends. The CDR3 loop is CASSWGTQETQYF. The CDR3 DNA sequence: TGTGCCAGCAGTTGGGGAACCCAAGAGACCCAGTACTTC.

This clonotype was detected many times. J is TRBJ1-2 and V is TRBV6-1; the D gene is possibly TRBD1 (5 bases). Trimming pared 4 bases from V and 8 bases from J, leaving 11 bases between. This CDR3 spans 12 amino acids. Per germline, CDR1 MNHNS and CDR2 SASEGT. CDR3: CASSVEGVGYTF. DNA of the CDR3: TGTGCCAGCAGTGTGGAAGGGGTCGGCTACACCTTC.